A single TCR beta chain is shown here with its context. Germline CDR1 SNHLY, CDR2 FYNNEI. This CDR3 has 14 residues. V lost 7 bases, J lost 5 bases, and 9 bases stayed unmatched. The data derive from a study of OX40 agonist ivuxolimab in advanced cancers. Repertoires were generated with immunoSEQ multiplex PCR, while TCRdb's copy carries only in-frame clones and drops some. The sample carries about 67,000 clones, over 70% recorded once. The rearrangement joins TRBV2 to TRBJ2-7, with 9 bases lining up with TRBD2. This TCR came from an adult with an advanced solid tumor such as melanoma, head and neck, liver or kidney cancer. The source material was CD4+ or CD8+ T cells sorted from blood, sampled in a trial of the OX40 agonist ivuxolimab. CDR3 nucleotides: TGTGCCAGCAAGCCTAGCGGGATTCGGGACGAGCAGTACTTC. It encodes CASKPSGIRDEQYF.